Here is one TCR beta chain with its context. Germline V gives CDR1 MDHEN, CDR2 SYDVKM. The trim removed 5 bases at V and 3 bases at J, leaving 4 bases unmatched. The CDR3 consists of 15 residues. The data originate from a study of blood T cell repertoires in COVID-19. Across the study: Acute and convalescent COVID-19 specimens originated in the United States, Italy and Spain. PBMCs, B-cell-depleted T cells, or T cells provided the cDNA or gDNA that made up the material.

In the study's own analysis: Counts of nucleated cells, estimated from reference gene primer amplification, were obtained. TCRdb's copy holds only in-frame clones and misses some; the assay was immunoSEQ multiplex PCR. V, J and clone size are taken as reported in that table, and D and trimming were inferred from the DNA itself. The sample has under 150,000 clones, more than 80% seen once; the top ten hold approximately 3%. This sequence originates from an older woman with active COVID-19. Source material: peripheral blood. The gene calls are TRBV28 and TRBJ1-3, with TRBD1 identical over 10 bases. The chain's CDR3 is CASSPDRGHGNTIYF. The CDR3 DNA reads TGTGCCAGCAGTCCCGACAGGGGGCATGGAAACACCATATATTTT.